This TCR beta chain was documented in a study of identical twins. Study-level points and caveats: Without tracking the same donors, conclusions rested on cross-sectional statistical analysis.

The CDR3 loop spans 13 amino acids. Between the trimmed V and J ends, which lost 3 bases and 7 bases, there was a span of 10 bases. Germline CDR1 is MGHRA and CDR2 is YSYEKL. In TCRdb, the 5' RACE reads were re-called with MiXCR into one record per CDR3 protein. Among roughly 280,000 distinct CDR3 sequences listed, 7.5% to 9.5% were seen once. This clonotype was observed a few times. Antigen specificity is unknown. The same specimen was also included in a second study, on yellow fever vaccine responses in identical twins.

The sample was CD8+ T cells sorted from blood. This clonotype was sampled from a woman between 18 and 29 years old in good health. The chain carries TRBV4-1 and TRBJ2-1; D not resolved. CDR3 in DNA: TGCGCCAGCAGCCAGAGAACTGATAATGAGCAGTTCTTC. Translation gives CASSQRTDNEQFF.